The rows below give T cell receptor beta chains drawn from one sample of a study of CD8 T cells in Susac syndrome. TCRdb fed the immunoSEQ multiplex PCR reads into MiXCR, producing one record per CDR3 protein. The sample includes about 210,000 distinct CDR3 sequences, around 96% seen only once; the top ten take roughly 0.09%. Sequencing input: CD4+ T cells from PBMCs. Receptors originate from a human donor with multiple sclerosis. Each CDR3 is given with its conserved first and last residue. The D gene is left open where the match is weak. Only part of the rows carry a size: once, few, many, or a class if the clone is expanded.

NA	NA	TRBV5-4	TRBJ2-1	TGTGCCAGCAGCTCGCCGGACAATGAGCAGTTCTTC	CASSSPDNEQFF
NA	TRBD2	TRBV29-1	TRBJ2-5	TGCAGCGCAAGTGGGGCGGGAGTGGGGACCCAGTACTTC	CSASGAGVGTQYF
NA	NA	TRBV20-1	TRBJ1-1	TGCAGTGCTAGAGAGGGTTCTGGGGGCACTGAAGCTTTCTTT	CSAREGSGGTEAFF
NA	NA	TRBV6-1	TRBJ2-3	TGTGCCAGCAGTGAACTATCACTCGTAGATACGCAGTATTTT	CASSELSLVDTQYF
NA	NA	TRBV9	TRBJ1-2	TGTGCCAGCAGCGTAGACGGGGGCTATGGCTACACCTTC	CASSVDGGYGYTF
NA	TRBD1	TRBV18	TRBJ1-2	TGTGCCAGCTCGATATTCGGGACAGGGGACTATGGCTACACCTTC	CASSIFGTGDYGYTF
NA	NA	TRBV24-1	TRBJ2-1	TGTGCCACCAGTGAGGGTGACGGGTACAATGAGCAGTTCTTC	CATSEGDGYNEQFF
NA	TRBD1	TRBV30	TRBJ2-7	TGTGCCTGGAGTGTACAGGGGCCCTACTACGAGCAGTACTTC	CAWSVQGPYYEQYF
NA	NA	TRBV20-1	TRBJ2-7	TGCAGTGCTAGATTGGGGGGCTCCTACGAGCAGTACTTC	CSARLGGSYEQYF
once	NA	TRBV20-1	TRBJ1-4	TGCAGTGCTCAGACGGGGGAGTATGAAAAACTGTTTTTT	CSAQTGEYEKLFF
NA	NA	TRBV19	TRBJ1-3	TGCTCTGTGGGCCTCGGAAACACCATATATTTT	CSVGLGNTIYF
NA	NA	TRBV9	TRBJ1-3	TGTGCCAGCAGCGTAGGTGGGGGGCGAGAAAACACCATATATTTT	CASSVGGGRENTIYF
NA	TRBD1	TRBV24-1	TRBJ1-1	TGTGCCACCAGTGATGGACAGGCGAACACTGAAGCTTTCTTT	CATSDGQANTEAFF
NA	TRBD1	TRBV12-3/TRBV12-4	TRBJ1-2	TGTGCCAGCAGTTCCGACAGGGGTGGTGGCTACACCTTC	CASSSDRGGGYTF
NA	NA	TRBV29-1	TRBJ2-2	TGCAGCGTCGCGCGTTTGGCCGGGGAGCTGTTTTTT	CSVARLAGELFF
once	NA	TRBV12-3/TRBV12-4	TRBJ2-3	TGTGCCAGCAGCCTCCGCGCGCATACGCAGTATTTT	CASSLRAHTQYF
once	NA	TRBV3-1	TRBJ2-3	TGTGCCAGCAGCCAAGAGGTCGGCGGGGCCGCCACAGATACGCAGTATTTT	CASSQEVGGAATDTQYF
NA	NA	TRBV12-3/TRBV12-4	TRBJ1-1	TGTGCCAGCAGTTTTTGGGGAAACACTGAAGCTTTCTTT	CASSFWGNTEAFF
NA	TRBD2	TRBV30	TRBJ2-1	TGTGCCTGGAAAGATAGCGGGAGAGCCCCTGAGCAGTTCTTC	CAWKDSGRAPEQFF
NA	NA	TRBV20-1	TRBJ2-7	TGCAGTGCTAGGAACAGCCTCGAGGGAGAGCAGTACTTC	CSARNSLEGEQYF
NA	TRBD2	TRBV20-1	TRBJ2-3	TGCAGTGCTAGAGTACTTGCTAGCGGGAGTCGTACAGATACGCAGTATTTT	CSARVLASGSRTDTQYF
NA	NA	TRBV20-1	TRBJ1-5	TGCAGTGCCTCCCTCGTCGGTCAGCCCCAGCATTTT	CSASLVGQPQHF
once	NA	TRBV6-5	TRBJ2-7	TGTGCCAGCAGTTACCGTCTTCGGTATGCAGACTCCTACGAGCAGTACTTC	CASSYRLRYADSYEQYF
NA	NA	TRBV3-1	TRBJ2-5	TGTGCCAGCAGCCCCGAGTCAGCGCAGCGGTACGGGGAGACCCAGTACTTC	CASSPESAQRYGETQYF
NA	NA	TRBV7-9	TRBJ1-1	TGTGCCAGCAGCTTAGAGGTCGGTGAAGCTTTCTTT	CASSLEVGEAFF
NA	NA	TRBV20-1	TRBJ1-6	TGCAGTGCCGCAGAAACTGTAGCGAGCTCCTATAATTCACCCCTCCACTTT	CSAAETVASSYNSPLHF
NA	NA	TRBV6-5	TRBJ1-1	TGTGCCAGCAGCCGGGACCGGTACACTGAAGCTTTCTTT	CASSRDRYTEAFF
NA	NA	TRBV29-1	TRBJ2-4	TGCAGCGCCCTAGGGGGGGCCAAAAACATTCAGTACTTC	CSALGGAKNIQYF
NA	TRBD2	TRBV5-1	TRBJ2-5	TGCGCCAGCAAAGGGACTAGCGGAGAGACCCAGTACTTC	CASKGTSGETQYF
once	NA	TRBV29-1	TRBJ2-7	TGCAGCGTTCGGACAGCATCCTACGAGCAGTACTTC	CSVRTASYEQYF
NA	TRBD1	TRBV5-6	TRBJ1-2	TGTGCCAGCAGCTTAGGGGGCGACAGGACTTCCTACGGCTACACCTTC	CASSLGGDRTSYGYTF
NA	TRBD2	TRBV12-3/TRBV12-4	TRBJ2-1	TGTGCCAGCACGGGGCCGCGGGGGTTTAATGAGCAGTTCTTC	CASTGPRGFNEQFF
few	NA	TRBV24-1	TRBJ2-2	TGTGCCACCAGTGATTTGGACGGGATTAACACCGGGGAGCTGTTTTTT	CATSDLDGINTGELFF
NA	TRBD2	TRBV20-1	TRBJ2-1	TGCAGTGCTAGAGACGGAGCGGGAGGGCCGGATGAGCAGTTCTTC	CSARDGAGGPDEQFF
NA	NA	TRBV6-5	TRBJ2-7	TGTGCCAGCAGTTACCTTAACTCCTACGAGCAGTACTTC	CASSYLNSYEQYF
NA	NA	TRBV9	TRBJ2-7	TGTGCCAGCAGCGCCGCGGACGAGCAGTACTTC	CASSAADEQYF
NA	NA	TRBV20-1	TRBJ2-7	TGCAGTGCTAGGGGCGGTCTGGAGCAGTACTTC	CSARGGLEQYF
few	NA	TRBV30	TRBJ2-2	TGTGCCTGGAGTGGTTCCGGGGAGCTGTTTTTT	CAWSGSGELFF
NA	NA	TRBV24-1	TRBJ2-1	TGTGCCACCAGAGCGTCGGGTGTTAATGAGCAGTTCTTC	CATRASGVNEQFF
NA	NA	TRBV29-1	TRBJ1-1	TGCAGCGTTGGGGGCCGGATAAACACTGAAGCTTTCTTT	CSVGGRINTEAFF
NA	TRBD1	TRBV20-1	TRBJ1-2	TGCAGTGCTAGAATTATCGACAGGGACTATGGCTACACCTTC	CSARIIDRDYGYTF
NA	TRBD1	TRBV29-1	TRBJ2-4	TGCAGCGTTGCCCGCCTGACAGGGGAGGCATACTTC	CSVARLTGEAYF
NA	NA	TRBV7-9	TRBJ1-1	TGTGCCAGCAGCTCCGGACCCTCAGGGATAGGAACTGAAGCTTTCTTT	CASSSGPSGIGTEAFF
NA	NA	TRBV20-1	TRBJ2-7	TGCAGTGCGAGACGGGGCATTGCCTCCTACGAGCAGTACTTC	CSARRGIASYEQYF
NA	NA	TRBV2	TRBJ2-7	TGTGCCAGCAGTGAAAGGACCCTCCCCACCTCCGAGCAGTACTTC	CASSERTLPTSEQYF
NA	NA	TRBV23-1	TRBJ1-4	TGCGCCAGCAGGCTCTGTTCGCTTTATGAAAAACTGTTTTTT	CASRLCSLYEKLFF
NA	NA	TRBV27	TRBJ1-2	TGTGCCAGCAAATCACTCGGGTCCGGCGCCGGCTACACCTTC	CASKSLGSGAGYTF
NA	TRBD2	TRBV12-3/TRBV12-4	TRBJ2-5	TGTGCCAGCAGTTTCCGTGGGAGTGAGCGGGGGGTAGGAGAGACCCAGTACTTC	CASSFRGSERGVGETQYF
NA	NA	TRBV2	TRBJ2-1	TGTGCCAGCACAAGATCCCCCCCATACAATGAGCAGTTCTTC	CASTRSPPYNEQFF
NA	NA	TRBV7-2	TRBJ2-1	TGTGCCAGCAGCTCCCCGGGACTCTACAGGGGTGAGCAGTTCTTC	CASSSPGLYRGEQFF
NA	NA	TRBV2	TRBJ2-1	TGTGCCAGCAGCAACGGAGGCCGCGATGAGCAGTTCTTC	CASSNGGRDEQFF
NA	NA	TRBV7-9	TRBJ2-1	TGTGCCAGCAGCCCAGTTGGCAATGAGCAGTTCTTC	CASSPVGNEQFF
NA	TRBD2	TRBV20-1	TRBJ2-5	TGCAGTGCTAGAGGGACTAGCGGGAGGACTGAGACCCAGTACTTC	CSARGTSGRTETQYF
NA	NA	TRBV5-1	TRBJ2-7	TGCGCCAGCAGCACCGCCGGGCCTCCCTACGAGCAGTACTTC	CASSTAGPPYEQYF
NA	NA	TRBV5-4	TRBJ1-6	TGTGCCAGCAGCGCATCGGCCGGGGATTCACCCCTCCACTTT	CASSASAGDSPLHF
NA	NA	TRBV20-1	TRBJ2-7	TGCAGTGCTAGTTGGGACCCCCTACAAGAGCAGTACTTC	CSASWDPLQEQYF
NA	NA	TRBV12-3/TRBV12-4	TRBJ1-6	TGTGCCAGCAGTCCCGGGGGCCCAAATAATTCACCCCTCCACTTT	CASSPGGPNNSPLHF